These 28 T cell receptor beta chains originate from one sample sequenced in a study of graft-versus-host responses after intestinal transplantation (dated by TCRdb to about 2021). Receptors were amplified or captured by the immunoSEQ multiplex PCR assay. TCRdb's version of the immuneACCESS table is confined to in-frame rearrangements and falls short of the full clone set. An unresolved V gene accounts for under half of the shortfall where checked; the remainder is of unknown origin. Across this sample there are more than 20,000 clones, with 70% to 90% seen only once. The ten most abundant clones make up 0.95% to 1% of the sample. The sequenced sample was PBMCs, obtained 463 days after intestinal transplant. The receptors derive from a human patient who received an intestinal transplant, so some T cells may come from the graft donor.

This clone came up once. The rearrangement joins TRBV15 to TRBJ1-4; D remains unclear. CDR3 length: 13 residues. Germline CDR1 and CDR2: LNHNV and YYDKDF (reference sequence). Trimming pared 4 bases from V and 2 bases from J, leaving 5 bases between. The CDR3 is CATSTRTNEKLFF. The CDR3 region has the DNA TGTGCCACCAGCACCAGGACTAATGAAAAACTGTTTTTT.

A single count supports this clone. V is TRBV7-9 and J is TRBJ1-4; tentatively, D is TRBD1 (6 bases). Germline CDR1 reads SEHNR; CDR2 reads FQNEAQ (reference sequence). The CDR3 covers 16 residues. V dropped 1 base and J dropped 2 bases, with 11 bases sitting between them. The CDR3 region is CASSLVGAGTNEKLFF. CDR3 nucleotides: TGTGCCAGCAGCTTAGTGGGGGCTGGGACTAATGAAAAACTGTTTTTT.

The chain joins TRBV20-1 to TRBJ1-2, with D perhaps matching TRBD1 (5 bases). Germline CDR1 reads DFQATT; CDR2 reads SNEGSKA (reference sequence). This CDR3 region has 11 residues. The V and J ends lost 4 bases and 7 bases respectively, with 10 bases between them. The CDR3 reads CSAKSGGGYTF. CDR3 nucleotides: TGCAGTGCTAAATCGGGGGGTGGCTACACCTTC.

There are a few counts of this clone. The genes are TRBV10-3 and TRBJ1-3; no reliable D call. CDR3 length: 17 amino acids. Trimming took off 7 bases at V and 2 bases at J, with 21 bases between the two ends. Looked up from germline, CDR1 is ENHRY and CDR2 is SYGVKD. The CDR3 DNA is TGTGCCATCAAGGCGCAAGCCAGAGGGTACACTGGAAACACCATATATTTT. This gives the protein CAIKAQARGYTGNTIYF.

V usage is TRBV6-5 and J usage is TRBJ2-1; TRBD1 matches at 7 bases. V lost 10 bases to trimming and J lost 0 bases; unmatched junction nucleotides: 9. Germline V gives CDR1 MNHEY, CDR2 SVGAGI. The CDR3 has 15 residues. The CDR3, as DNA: TGTGCCACCCTTGACAGGGATTCCTCCTACAATGAGCAGTTCTTC. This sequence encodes CATLDRDSSYNEQFF.

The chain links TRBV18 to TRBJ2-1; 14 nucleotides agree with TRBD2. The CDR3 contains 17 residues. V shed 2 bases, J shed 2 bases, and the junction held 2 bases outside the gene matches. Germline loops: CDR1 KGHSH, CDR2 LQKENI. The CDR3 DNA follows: TGTGCCAGCTCACCAGCGGGACTAGCGGGAGCCTACAATGAGCAGTTCTTC. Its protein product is CASSPAGLAGAYNEQFF. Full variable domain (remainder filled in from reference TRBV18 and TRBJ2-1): NAGVMQNPRHLVRRRGQEARLRCSPMKGHSHVYWYRQLPEEGLKFMVYLQKENIIDESGMPKERFSAEFPKEGPSILRIQQVVRGDSAAYFCASSPAGLAGAYNEQFFGPGTRLTVL.

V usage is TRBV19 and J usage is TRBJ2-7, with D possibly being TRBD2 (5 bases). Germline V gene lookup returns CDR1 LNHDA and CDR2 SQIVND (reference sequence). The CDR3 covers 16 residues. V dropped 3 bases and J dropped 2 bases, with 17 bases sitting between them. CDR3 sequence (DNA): TGTGCCAGTAGTATCCGCGGACTCCCATCGACCTACGAGCAGTACTTC. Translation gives CASSIRGLPSTYEQYF. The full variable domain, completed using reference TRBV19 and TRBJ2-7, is DGGITQSPKYLFRKEGQNVTLSCEQNLNHDAMYWYRQDPGQGLRLIYYSQIVNDFQKGDIAEGYSVSREKKESFPLTVTSAQKNPTAFYLCASSIRGLPSTYEQYFGPGTRLTVT.

For the CDR3, the DNA is TGTGCCAGCAGCCCTGGGACTAGCGGGAGGTCAGATACGCAGTATTTT. Translated, it gives CASSPGTSGRSDTQYF. The V and J genes are TRBV4-2 and TRBJ2-3; TRBD2 matches at 15 bases. CDR3 length equals 16 residues. The trim removed 4 bases at V and 4 bases at J, leaving 3 bases unmatched. Germline V lookup: CDR1 LGHNA, CDR2 YNFKEQ.

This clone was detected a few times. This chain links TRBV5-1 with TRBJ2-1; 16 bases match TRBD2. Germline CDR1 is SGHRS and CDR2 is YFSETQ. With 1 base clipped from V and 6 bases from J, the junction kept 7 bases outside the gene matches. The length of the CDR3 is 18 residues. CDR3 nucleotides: TGCGCCAGCAGCTTGCAGGGACTAGCGGGAGGGGTTGGCAATGAGCAGTTCTTC. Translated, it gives CASSLQGLAGGVGNEQFF.

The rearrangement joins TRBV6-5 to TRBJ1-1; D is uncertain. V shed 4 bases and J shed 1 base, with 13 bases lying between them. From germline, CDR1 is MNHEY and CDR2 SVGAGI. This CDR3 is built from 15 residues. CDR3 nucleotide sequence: TGTGCCAGCAGTTGGTCGGGCAGCCCGAACACTGAAGCTTTCTTT. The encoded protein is CASSWSGSPNTEAFF.

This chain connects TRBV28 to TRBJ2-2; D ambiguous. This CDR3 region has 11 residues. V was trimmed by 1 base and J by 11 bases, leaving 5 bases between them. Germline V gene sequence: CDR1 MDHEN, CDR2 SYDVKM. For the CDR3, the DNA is TGTGCCAGCAGTTTATCCCGTGAGCTGTTTTTT. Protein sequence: CASSLSRELFF.

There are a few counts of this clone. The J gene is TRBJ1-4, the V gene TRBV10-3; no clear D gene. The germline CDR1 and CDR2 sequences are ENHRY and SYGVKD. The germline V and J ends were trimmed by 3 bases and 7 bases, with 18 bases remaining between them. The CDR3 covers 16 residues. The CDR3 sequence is CAISDGYGGKGEKLFF. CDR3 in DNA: TGTGCCATCAGTGATGGTTATGGCGGAAAGGGTGAAAAACTGTTTTTT.

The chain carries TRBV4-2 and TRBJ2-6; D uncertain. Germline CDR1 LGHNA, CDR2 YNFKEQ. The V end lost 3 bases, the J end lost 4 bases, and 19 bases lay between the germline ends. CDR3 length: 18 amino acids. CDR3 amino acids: CASSQRGFGMLGANVLTF. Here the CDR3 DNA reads TGTGCCAGCAGCCAGAGAGGCTTTGGGATGTTAGGGGCCAACGTCCTGACTTTC.

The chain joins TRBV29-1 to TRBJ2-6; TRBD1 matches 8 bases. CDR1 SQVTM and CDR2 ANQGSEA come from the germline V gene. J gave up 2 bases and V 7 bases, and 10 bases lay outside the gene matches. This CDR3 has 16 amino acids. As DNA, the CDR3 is TGCAGCGGTGATGGGCAGGGGGCGGCTGGGGCCAACGTCCTGACTTTC. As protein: CSGDGQGAAGANVLTF.

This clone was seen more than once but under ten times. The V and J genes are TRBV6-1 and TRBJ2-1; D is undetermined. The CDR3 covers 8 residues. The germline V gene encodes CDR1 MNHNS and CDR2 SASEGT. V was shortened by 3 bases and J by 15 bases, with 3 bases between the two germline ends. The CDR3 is CASSDGFF. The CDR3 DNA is TGTGCCAGCAGTGACGGGTTCTTC.

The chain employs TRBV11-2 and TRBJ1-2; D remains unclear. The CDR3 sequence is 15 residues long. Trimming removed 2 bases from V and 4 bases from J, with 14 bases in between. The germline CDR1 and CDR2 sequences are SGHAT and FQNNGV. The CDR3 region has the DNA TGTGCCAGCAGCTTAAATGGAGCCGGCCCCTATGGCTACACCTTC. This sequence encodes CASSLNGAGPYGYTF.

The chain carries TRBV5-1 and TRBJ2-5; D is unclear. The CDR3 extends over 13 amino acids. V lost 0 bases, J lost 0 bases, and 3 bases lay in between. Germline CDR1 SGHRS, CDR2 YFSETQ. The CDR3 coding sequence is TGCGCCAGCAGCTTGGCGTACCAAGAGACCCAGTACTTC. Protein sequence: CASSLAYQETQYF.

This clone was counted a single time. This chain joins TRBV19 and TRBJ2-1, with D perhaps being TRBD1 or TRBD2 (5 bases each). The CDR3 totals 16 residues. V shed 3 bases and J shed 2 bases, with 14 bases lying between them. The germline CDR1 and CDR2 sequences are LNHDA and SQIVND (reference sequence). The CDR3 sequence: CASSMRGGLAYNEQFF. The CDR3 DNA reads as TGTGCCAGTAGTATGAGGGGCGGCCTCGCCTACAATGAGCAGTTCTTC.

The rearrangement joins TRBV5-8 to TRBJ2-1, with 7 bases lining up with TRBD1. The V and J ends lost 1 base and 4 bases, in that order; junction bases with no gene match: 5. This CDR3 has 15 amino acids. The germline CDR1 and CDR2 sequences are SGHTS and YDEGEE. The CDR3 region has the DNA TGTGCCAGCAGCTTGCTCCAGACAGGGTACAATGAGCAGTTCTTC. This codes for CASSLLQTGYNEQFF.

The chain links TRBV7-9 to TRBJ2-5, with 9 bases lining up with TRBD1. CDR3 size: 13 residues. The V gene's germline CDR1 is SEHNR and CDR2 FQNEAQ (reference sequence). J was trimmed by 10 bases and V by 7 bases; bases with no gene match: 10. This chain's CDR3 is CASNSVQGADQYF. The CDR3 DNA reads TGTGCCAGCAACTCCGTACAGGGGGCGGACCAGTACTTC.

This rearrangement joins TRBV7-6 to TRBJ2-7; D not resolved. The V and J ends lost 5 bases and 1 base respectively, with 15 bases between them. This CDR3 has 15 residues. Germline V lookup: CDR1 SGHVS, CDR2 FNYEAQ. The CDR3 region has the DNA TGTGCCAGCAGCCTGAGAGAAGAAGGGTCCTACGAGCAGTACTTC. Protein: CASSLREEGSYEQYF.

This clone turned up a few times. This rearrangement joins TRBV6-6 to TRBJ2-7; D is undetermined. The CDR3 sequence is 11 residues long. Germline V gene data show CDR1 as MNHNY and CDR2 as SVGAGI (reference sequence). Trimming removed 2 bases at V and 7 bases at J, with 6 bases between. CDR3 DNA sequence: TGTGCCAGCAGTTACGTCGGGGAGCAGTACTTC. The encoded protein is CASSYVGEQYF.

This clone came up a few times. CDR3 loop: CASSIGPAQGNTIYF. The CDR3 region has the DNA TGTGCCAGCAGCATTGGACCGGCCCAGGGAAACACCATATATTTT. This chain joins TRBV5-6 and TRBJ1-3; D uncertain. The CDR3 runs to 15 residues. The germline V gene encodes CDR1 SGHDT and CDR2 YYEEEE. V was pared by 4 bases and J by 4 bases, with 15 bases between.

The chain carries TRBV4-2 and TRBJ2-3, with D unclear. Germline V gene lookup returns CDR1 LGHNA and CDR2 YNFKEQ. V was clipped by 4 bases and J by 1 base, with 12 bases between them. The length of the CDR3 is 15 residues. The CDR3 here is CASSRSQTGTDTQYF. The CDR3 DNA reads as TGTGCCAGCAGCCGTTCCCAGACCGGCACAGATACGCAGTATTTT.

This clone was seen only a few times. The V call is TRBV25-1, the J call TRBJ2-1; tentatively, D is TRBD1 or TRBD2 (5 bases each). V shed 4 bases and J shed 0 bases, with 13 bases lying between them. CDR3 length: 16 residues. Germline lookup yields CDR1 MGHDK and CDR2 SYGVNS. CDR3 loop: CASSAHGAPSYNEQFF. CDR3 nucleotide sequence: TGTGCCAGCAGTGCGCACGGGGCCCCCTCCTACAATGAGCAGTTCTTC.

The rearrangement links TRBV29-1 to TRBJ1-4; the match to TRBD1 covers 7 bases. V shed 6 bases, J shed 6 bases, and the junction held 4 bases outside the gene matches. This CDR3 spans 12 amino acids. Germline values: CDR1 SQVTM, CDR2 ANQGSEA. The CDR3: CSVSGTDEKLFF. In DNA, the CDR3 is TGCAGCGTCTCCGGGACAGATGAAAAACTGTTTTTT.

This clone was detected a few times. The chain's CDR3 is CASSVHWQGSEQYF. Written as DNA, the CDR3 is TGTGCCAGCAGTGTCCATTGGCAGGGCAGCGAGCAGTACTTC. The rearrangement links TRBV2 to TRBJ2-7, with D tentatively TRBD1 (5 bases). The CDR3 extends over 14 amino acids. The germline CDR1 and CDR2 sequences are SNHLY and FYNNEI. V lost 4 bases to trimming and J lost 6 bases, with 16 bases between them. Combining the CDR3 with reference TRBV2 and TRBJ2-7 gives the whole variable domain EPEVTQTPSHQVTQMGQEVILRCVPISNHLYFYWYRQILGQKVEFLVSFYNNEISEKSEIFDDQFSVERPDGSNFTLKIRSTKLEDSAMYFCASSVHWQGSEQYFGPGTRLTVT.

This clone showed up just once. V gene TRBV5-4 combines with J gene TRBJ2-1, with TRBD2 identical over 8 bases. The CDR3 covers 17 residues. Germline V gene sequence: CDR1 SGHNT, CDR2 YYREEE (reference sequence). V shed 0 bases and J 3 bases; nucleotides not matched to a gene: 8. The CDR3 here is CASSLGRLAGLYNEQFF. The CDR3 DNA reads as TGTGCCAGCAGCTTGGGACGGCTAGCGGGCCTCTACAATGAGCAGTTCTTC.